Only a few counts were recorded for the clone carrying this T cell receptor beta chain. Its antigen is unidentified. This entry belongs to a study of T-cell memory formation after mild COVID-19. Study-level background: The study found TCR clusters largely donor specific. Findings and limits, study-wide: Detection of some responders pre-infection suggested pre-existing cross-reactive memory T cells participated. The SARS-CoV-2 specificity of second-wave clones reaching peak at day 37 remained unverified. Shrinking CD4+ clones were chiefly CM and EM; CD8+ ones were chiefly EMRA.

Germline lookup yields CDR1 SQVTM and CDR2 ANQGSEA. Trimming removed 4 bases from V and 7 bases from J; junction bases left unmatched: 7. This CDR3 is built from 14 residues. Each CDR3 protein is one row after TCRdb ran MiXCR on the 5' RACE reads. The data hold some 600,000 distinct CDR3 sequences, with roughly a sixth observed a single time. This clonotype was obtained from an adult woman who had mild COVID-19 (a few samples of this study predate the infection). Cell type and time point are not known. Sequenced: PBMCs or a T cell subset sorted from them (not recorded which). V and J are TRBV29-1 and TRBJ2-1; 10 bases are shared with TRBD1. This CDR3 reads CSVGKTGGRNEQFF. In nucleotides, the CDR3 is TGCAGCGTTGGTAAGACAGGGGGCAGGAATGAGCAGTTCTTC.